The rows below give T cell receptor beta chains drawn from one sample of a study of blood T cells in healthy people across ages. TCRdb used MiXCR to reprocess the 5' RACE reads, holding one entry per CDR3 protein. The profile shows about 670,000 distinct CDR3 sequences, 40% to 50% of them singletons. The sequenced material came from blood. Receptor source: a man older than 75 in good health. CDR3s include the opening cysteine and the closing phenylalanine or tryptophan. D genes are given only for firm matches. Some rows mark clone size as missing; the rest say once, few, many or name a class of expanded clone.

J: TRBJ1-6; V: TRBV28; D: -; size: -; CDR3: CASTTSTGQGSPLHF; DNA: TGTGCCAGCACCACCTCGACAGGTCAAGGATCACCCCTCCACTTT
J: TRBJ2-3; V: TRBV7-2; D: -; size: few; CDR3: CASSRTSTRRDTDTQYF; DNA: TGTGCCAGCAGCAGGACTTCGACTAGGCGGGACACAGATACGCAGTATTTT
J: TRBJ2-3; V: TRBV7-3; D: -; size: -; CDR3: CASSGGKRTGSDTQYF; DNA: TGTGCCAGCAGCGGGGGGAAGCGGACGGGGTCAGATACGCAGTATTTT
J: TRBJ1-1; V: TRBV20-1; D: TRBD1; size: few; CDR3: CSAIPGQGVEAFF; DNA: TGCAGTGCTATACCGGGACAGGGGGTTGAAGCTTTCTTT
J: TRBJ2-5; V: TRBV7-2; D: -; size: few; CDR3: CASSSRTANAETQYF; DNA: TGTGCCAGCAGCTCTAGGACAGCAAACGCAGAGACCCAGTACTTC
J: TRBJ2-5; V: TRBV7-9; D: -; size: -; CDR3: CASSFNGGPTTETQYF; DNA: TGTGCCAGCAGCTTCAACGGGGGCCCCACTACGGAGACCCAGTACTTC
J: TRBJ2-3; V: TRBV30; D: TRBD2; size: -; CDR3: CAWSLGLADLRTQYF; DNA: TGTGCCTGGAGCCTGGGACTAGCGGATCTCCGTACGCAGTATTTT
J: TRBJ2-1; V: TRBV5-6; D: TRBD2; size: few; CDR3: CASSFIPGGVYNEQFF; DNA: TGTGCCAGCAGCTTCATTCCCGGGGGGGTCTACAATGAGCAGTTCTTC
J: TRBJ2-3; V: TRBV7-2; D: TRBD2; size: many; CDR3: CASSRGTSGRARTDTQYF; DNA: TGTGCCAGCAGCCGGGGGACTAGCGGGAGGGCCCGCACAGATACGCAGTATTTT
J: TRBJ1-5; V: TRBV7-2; D: -; size: -; CDR3: CASSLNAGGNQPQHF; DNA: TGTGCCAGCAGCTTAAACGCAGGGGGCAATCAGCCCCAGCATTTT
J: TRBJ2-5; V: TRBV24-1; D: TRBD2; size: few; CDR3: CATSDSEAGSAETQYF; DNA: TGTGCCACCAGTGATTCGGAAGCGGGGTCGGCAGAGACCCAGTACTTC
J: TRBJ2-1; V: TRBV3-1; D: TRBD2; size: -; CDR3: CASSHSGGAEQFF; DNA: TGTGCCAGCAGCCATAGCGGGGGGGCTGAGCAGTTCTTC
J: TRBJ2-7; V: TRBV20-1; D: -; size: -; CDR3: CSASGHGSSYEQYF; DNA: TGCAGTGCTAGTGGGCACGGGAGCTCCTACGAGCAGTACTTC
J: TRBJ2-1; V: TRBV6-2/TRBV6-3; D: TRBD2; size: -; CDR3: CASSLGLAGGFNEQFF; DNA: TGTGCCAGCAGCTTGGGACTAGCGGGGGGATTCAATGAGCAGTTCTTC
J: TRBJ2-5; V: TRBV7-8; D: -; size: few; CDR3: CASSLDGAAQGETQYF; DNA: TGTGCCAGCAGCTTAGACGGAGCGGCCCAAGGAGAGACCCAGTACTTC
J: TRBJ2-1; V: TRBV9; D: TRBD2; size: -; CDR3: CASSVGHRGLAQETQFF; DNA: TGTGCCAGCAGCGTAGGCCACAGGGGACTAGCCCAAGAGACCCAGTTCTTC
J: TRBJ2-1; V: TRBV7-2; D: -; size: few; CDR3: CASSLDVSSYNEQFF; DNA: TGTGCCAGCAGCTTAGATGTGAGCTCCTACAATGAGCAGTTCTTC
J: TRBJ2-7; V: TRBV6-5; D: -; size: -; CDR3: CACRRTDSSYEQYF; DNA: TGTGCCTGCAGAAGGACAGATAGCTCCTACGAGCAGTACTTC
J: TRBJ2-1; V: TRBV7-2; D: TRBD1; size: few; CDR3: CASSGDSPYNEQFF; DNA: TGTGCCAGCAGTGGGGACAGCCCCTACAATGAGCAGTTCTTC
J: TRBJ1-5; V: TRBV4-3; D: -; size: -; CDR3: CASSQDSDSGFQPQHF; DNA: TGCGCCAGCAGCCAAGACTCCGACAGTGGATTTCAGCCCCAGCATTTT
J: TRBJ2-1; V: TRBV7-2; D: -; size: -; CDR3: CASSFSLNEQFF; DNA: TGTGCCAGCAGCTTTAGCCTGAATGAGCAGTTCTTC
J: TRBJ2-1; V: TRBV28; D: TRBD1; size: -; CDR3: CASSFGQGRAYNEQFF; DNA: TGTGCCAGCAGTTTTGGACAGGGGCGTGCCTACAATGAGCAGTTCTTC
J: TRBJ2-1; V: TRBV6-6; D: TRBD1; size: many; CDR3: CASSRRTTGGSYNEQFF; DNA: TGTGCCAGCAGCCGTAGGACCACAGGGGGCTCCTACAATGAGCAGTTCTTC
J: TRBJ2-2; V: TRBV4-1; D: -; size: few; CDR3: CASRGKAATGELFF; DNA: TGCGCCAGCAGGGGTAAAGCGGCCACCGGGGAGCTGTTTTTT
J: TRBJ2-3; V: TRBV15; D: TRBD1; size: -; CDR3: CATSRRAGTGEDTQYF; DNA: TGTGCCACCAGCAGACGAGCCGGGACAGGGGAAGATACGCAGTATTTT
J: TRBJ1-2; V: TRBV7-2; D: TRBD1; size: few; CDR3: CASSANRGRGYTF; DNA: TGTGCCAGCAGCGCGAACAGGGGGCGTGGCTACACCTTC
J: TRBJ2-1; V: TRBV6-1; D: -; size: -; CDR3: CASTRSVLPYNEQFF; DNA: TGTGCCAGCACTAGATCCGTCCTCCCTTACAATGAGCAGTTCTTC
J: TRBJ2-7; V: TRBV20-1; D: -; size: -; CDR3: CSARGGVLGEQYF; DNA: TGCAGTGCTAGAGGTGGAGTACTTGGCGAGCAGTACTTC
J: TRBJ2-3; V: TRBV3-1; D: -; size: few; CDR3: CASSQDQGAADTQYF; DNA: TGTGCCAGCAGCCAAGATCAAGGAGCGGCAGATACGCAGTATTTT
J: TRBJ1-1; V: TRBV12-5; D: -; size: few; CDR3: CASGPGRLNTEAFF; DNA: TGTGCTAGTGGTCCGGGGAGGTTGAACACTGAAGCTTTCTTT
J: TRBJ2-1; V: TRBV7-8; D: TRBD2; size: -; CDR3: CASRIQLAGKHEQFF; DNA: TGTGCCAGCAGAATCCAGCTAGCGGGAAAACATGAGCAGTTCTTC
J: TRBJ2-7; V: TRBV9; D: TRBD2; size: few; CDR3: CASSRSGISYEQYF; DNA: TGTGCCAGCAGCCGTAGCGGGATTTCCTACGAGCAGTACTTC
J: TRBJ2-7; V: TRBV20-1; D: -; size: -; CDR3: CSAREQDDYEQYF; DNA: TGCAGTGCTAGAGAACAGGACGACTACGAGCAGTACTTC
J: TRBJ1-4; V: TRBV12-3/TRBV12-4; D: -; size: -; CDR3: CASSRRWPPPGNEKLFF; DNA: TGTGCCAGCAGTCGGAGGTGGCCACCACCCGGTAATGAAAAACTGTTTTTT
J: TRBJ2-3; V: TRBV6-1; D: -; size: -; CDR3: CTSSESGYEGDTQYF; DNA: TGTACCAGCAGTGAATCAGGGTATGAGGGCGATACGCAGTATTTT
J: TRBJ1-2; V: TRBV29-1; D: -; size: -; CDR3: CSVDSQRTFYGYTF; DNA: TGCAGCGTAGATAGCCAGAGAACATTCTATGGCTACACCTTC
J: TRBJ2-7; V: TRBV15; D: -; size: -; CDR3: CATSRDLRSSYEQYF; DNA: TGTGCCACCAGCAGAGATCTTAGGAGCTCCTACGAGCAGTACTTC
J: TRBJ2-1; V: TRBV2; D: -; size: -; CDR3: CASKPSYSYNEQFF; DNA: TGTGCCAGCAAACCCAGCTATTCCTACAATGAGCAGTTCTTC
J: TRBJ2-7; V: TRBV7-9; D: -; size: -; CDR3: CASTNSGEQYF; DNA: TGTGCCAGCACCAACTCCGGCGAGCAGTACTTC
J: TRBJ2-1; V: TRBV12-3/TRBV12-4; D: -; size: -; CDR3: CASSPGSGYEQFF; DNA: TGTGCCAGCAGCCCGGGTAGCGGCTATGAGCAGTTCTTC
J: TRBJ1-4; V: TRBV6-1; D: -; size: -; CDR3: CASSERRTANEKLFF; DNA: TGTGCCAGCAGTGAAAGGAGAACGGCTAATGAAAAACTGTTTTTT
J: TRBJ1-5; V: TRBV6-6; D: -; size: -; CDR3: CASSYKGQPQHF; DNA: TGTGCCAGCAGTTACAAGGGACAGCCCCAGCATTTT
J: TRBJ2-5; V: TRBV7-9; D: -; size: -; CDR3: CASSWRGKVGTQYF; DNA: TGTGCCAGCAGTTGGAGGGGAAAAGTCGGGACCCAGTACTTC
J: TRBJ1-5; V: TRBV4-3; D: -; size: -; CDR3: CASSQGGSGGPQHF; DNA: TGCGCCAGCAGCCAAGGAGGCAGCGGGGGGCCCCAGCATTTT
J: TRBJ2-3; V: TRBV20-1; D: -; size: -; CDR3: CSATTGRKDTQYF; DNA: TGCAGTGCTACTACAGGGAGGAAAGATACGCAGTATTTT
J: TRBJ2-3; V: TRBV7-2; D: -; size: few; CDR3: CASQNRRGGGTDTQYF; DNA: TGTGCCAGCCAGAACAGGAGGGGGGGCGGTACAGATACGCAGTATTTT
J: TRBJ2-7; V: TRBV29-1; D: TRBD1; size: many; CDR3: CSVRGQDSSYEQYF; DNA: TGCAGCGTTAGGGGACAGGACAGCTCCTACGAGCAGTACTTC
J: TRBJ2-7; V: TRBV28; D: -; size: few; CDR3: CASSFLTASSYEQYF; DNA: TGTGCCAGCAGTTTCCTAACAGCGAGCTCCTACGAGCAGTACTTC
J: TRBJ2-5; V: TRBV9; D: -; size: -; CDR3: CASSVDQETQYF; DNA: TGTGCCAGCAGCGTAGACCAAGAGACCCAGTACTTC
J: TRBJ2-3; V: TRBV21-1; D: -; size: -; CDR3: CASSKAGVEAQYF; DNA: TGTGCCAGCAGCAAAGCGGGAGTCGAGGCGCAGTATTTT
J: TRBJ2-3; V: TRBV11-3; D: -; size: few; CDR3: CASSPLATTDTQYF; DNA: TGTGCCAGCAGCCCATTAGCGACCACAGATACGCAGTATTTT
J: TRBJ2-1; V: TRBV20-1; D: TRBD2; size: -; CDR3: CSAAGAAGVQNEQFF; DNA: TGCAGTGCCGCCGGCGCAGCGGGGGTTCAGAATGAGCAGTTCTTC